The T cell receptor (beta chain) described here comes from a study of cytomegalovirus exposure and HLA in healthy donors (dated by TCRdb to 2017 to 2019). Background on the whole study: According to an earlier analysis of 587 of the donors, roughly 180 million T cells yielded roughly 110 million unique TCR beta sequences and 276 Gb of sequence data. Roughly 300 gigabases of sequencing data and 80 million or so unique TCR sequences were included in an early release covering several hundred HLA-typed donors. The genetic ancestry cluster associated with self-reported Caucasian donors included over 65% of the roughly 380 genotyped donors. The study was designed to test whether signatures of past pathogen exposure could be identified by cataloging public T cell receptors. The study profiled the T cell repertoires of hundreds of subjects by immunosequencing and related them to cytomegalovirus serostatus. A separate validation cohort of 90 to 150 different subjects was used in addition to the roughly 640-subject first cohort. High-throughput TCR immunosequencing, statistical association of individual TCRs with disease status, and machine learning were combined to predict cytomegalovirus infection status. In a later analysis, previously published TCR beta repertoires from hundreds of donors were re-analyzed and high-resolution HLA genotyping was added so that TCR occurrence patterns could be studied. Rather than drawing on any new phenotypic data, the later analysis identified candidate immune exposures from TCR beta sequences and the way those sequences occurred across donors. In an earlier analysis of over 550 of the donors, high-throughput TCR beta sequencing was used to judge whether each TCR beta V gene segment behaved as functional or pseudogenic. Donor age, sex, ethnicity and CMV serostatus were compiled together with the repertoire data. A later genetic analysis used genome-wide SNP genotypes for about three fifths of the roughly 700 donors, treating that subset as a discovery cohort. Every repertoire in the discovery cohort had been generated on one and the same sequencing platform. Class I and class II HLA loci were covered by the typing at four-digit resolution. The number of typed donors differed by locus: roughly 620-630 for A, B, C, DRB1 and DQB1; 500 to 550 for DQA1; some 610 for DPA1; and around 490 for DPB1. Because of strong linkage in the cohort, five DR-DQ haplotypes were treated as single units for association and clustering. On average, about 200,000 unique TCR beta nucleotide sequences were sequenced per donor among 350 to 400 genotyped donors of the cohort, with 15% to 20% of those sequences being non-productive.

Worth noting for this clone: This receptor's antigen is unknown. No much larger clonotype is one base removed from it; base qualities were not supplied.

The cohort consisted of approximately 690 healthy bone marrow donors. Cohort members were all nominally healthy when sampled, although unrecorded immune exposures were likely present. The donor was CMV seropositive and was included in the group of about 290 seropositive cohort members. Every donor gave a peripheral blood sample, and the peripheral blood mononuclear cells from that sample were used for TCR beta sequencing. The Qiagen DNeasy Blood Extraction Kit was used to extract genomic DNA from the blood cell samples. Library prep was done by the immunoSEQ multiplex PCR assay. A mixture of 60 forward primers for TCR Vbeta segments and 13 reverse primers for TCR Jbeta segments was used in the multiplex PCR. The CDR3 region of rearranged TCR beta genes was amplified from genomic DNA with a multiplex PCR assay. The Illumina HiSeq System was used to sequence the amplified TCR beta libraries as 87-base-pair reads. The source study handled its data this way. In a later analysis, some 80 million unique TCR beta chains were counted across the approximately 670 repertoires, and roughly 11 million of these chains were shared by at least two donors. Raw reads were error-corrected and collapsed into unique sequences with a nearest-neighbor algorithm that merged closely related sequences to remove PCR and sequencing errors. To assign V, D and J gene segments, CDR3 sequences were aligned to IMGT reference sequences. For a sequence to be retained, at least a six-nucleotide match to both a V gene segment and a J gene segment was required. Rearrangements were classified as productive when the CDR3 lacked stop codons and remained in frame with V and J, and all other rearrangements were classified as non-productive. Following IMGT convention, CDR3 was defined as the stretch from the second conserved V-encoded cysteine up to the conserved J-encoded phenylalanine. The earlier analysis of about 590 of the donors excluded sequences that lacked an unambiguous match to a single V gene segment. In an earlier analysis of 587 of the donors, V segments were called functional above 56.7% productive rearrangements and were called segregating when the between-donor standard deviation exceeded 5%. A statistical classification framework was built to diagnose cytomegalovirus status from the catalog of TCR beta chain sequences. A later analysis assigned V and J genes by comparing TCR nucleotide sequences with IMGT/GENE-DB human TR gene sequences. Using the TCRdist pipeline, a later analysis assigned CDR3 sequences along with most-parsimonious VDJ recombination scenarios. In a later analysis, each TCR beta chain was defined by its CDR3 amino acid sequence together with its V-gene family, and reads without a unique V-gene family were excluded. A later analysis removed several hundred highly shared, low-generation-probability nucleotide sequences to deal with suspected cross-contamination and a sequencing artifact. In a later analysis, a clonal expansion index for each public chain was calculated from normalized within-repertoire ranks of inferred template counts. In a later analysis, generation probabilities were computed using a VDJ recombination model fitted to out-of-frame rearrangements, and the results were checked against IGoR. In a later analysis, TCR-TCR, TCR-HLA and TCR-CMV co-occurrence was scored with hypergeometric tests, and a repertoire-size bias correction was applied to TCR pairs. In a later analysis, false discovery rates were estimated by permuting HLA or CMV assignments 20 times. In a later analysis, co-occurring TCRs were grouped using DBSCAN, and TCRdist sequence similarity was added for clustering within HLA-allele-positive subsets. Repertoires with fewer than 30,000 or more than 120,000 public chains, plus five repertoires with anomalous nucleotide sharing, were excluded from co-occurrence clustering. The table comes from immuneACCESS by way of TCRdb, which keeps in-frame sequences with V and J called. Part of the clones is missing from these tables; in studies checked, under half for an unresolved V gene and the rest for unknown reasons. That table furnishes V, J and clone size, whereas the DNA furnished D and trimming. The sample has 100,000 to 150,000 clones on record, approximately 74% of them singletons. The leading ten clones occupy 4% of the sample.

Findings and caveats that apply to the study as a whole: CMV serostatus was the only immune exposure information available for the cohort. The 87-base-pair reads could not distinguish some IMGT-functional V segments, including TRBV6-2 and TRBV6-3, so those segments were excluded. The earlier analysis of approximately 590 of the donors excluded over 15 rarely observed V segments, including chromosome 9 orphons, because counts were too low. In a later analysis, around 15,000 TCR beta sequences were associated with specific HLA alleles at a false discovery rate of 0.05. In a later genetic analysis, a missense DCLRE1C variant was associated with V-gene and J-gene trimming of TCR beta chains, and the association was replicated in an independent cohort. In a later analysis, the rate of TCR association differed among HLA loci, with DRB1 alleles having the most associated TCRs and HLA-C alleles having the fewest. Only TCR beta chains were sequenced in this cohort, and the absence of alpha or paired-chain data limited detectable features. Correlated functional status among segregating V segments might reflect linkage disequilibrium, but an unknown experimental factor could not be ruled out. Cytomegalovirus status was reported to be diagnosed by the classifier with high specificity and sensitivity in both the original and validation cohorts. Most CMV-associated TCR beta chains appeared to be HLA-restricted in a later analysis, and the HLA associations seemed to be driven largely by CMV exposure. A further reported finding was that TCR beta sequences accurately predicted the HLA-A and HLA-B alleles for most subjects in the first cohort. A later analysis found that HLA-associated TCR beta chains were more clonally expanded and had lower generation probabilities than equally common non-associated chains. Assigning TCR associations to individual alleles was difficult when HLA alleles, especially DR and DQ, strongly co-occurred. Several of the top co-occurrence clusters appeared to be linked to parvovirus B19, influenza, CMV and Epstein-Barr virus, according to a later analysis. According to a later genetic analysis, donors in an Asian-associated ancestry cluster had fewer N-insertions in productive TCRs than the approximately 610-donor mean. The authors suggested that the approach could potentially be extended to other disease states and immunological phenotypes. Most TCR sequences were seen in very few donors, while some public TCRs were found in many individuals. Because HLA typing was unavailable for some donors at each locus, only the typed subset was used in association tests. Three of the identified cytomegalovirus-associated TCR beta chains were confirmed in vitro to be specific for cytomegalovirus antigens. A cluster of highly shared sequence variants was judged likely to represent a technical artifact of the sequencing pipeline. In the study, some 160 TCR beta chains were listed as associated with cytomegalovirus. Broadly in line with IMGT annotations, most TCR beta V segments showed up in productive rearrangements about 87% or about 30% of the time in an earlier analysis of a few hundred of the donors. Presence/absence analyses assumed roughly uniform sequencing depth across donors, an assumption that may not hold.

Trimming costs V 3 bases and J 0 bases, and their ends lie 6 bases apart. The CDR3, cysteine through phenylalanine, is 13 amino acids long. The retained sequence is limited to the CDR3, 39 bases, with the frame set at the first base. Reading the germline V gene gives CDR1 MNHNS and CDR2 SASEGT. Sequencing was performed on PBMCs. This clonotype originated in a man in his forties in good health and CMV-seropositive. The sequence links TRBV6-1 to TRBJ2-7; matching of 5 bases hints at TRBD2 as the D gene. CDR3 sequence: CASSEGVSYEQYF. The sequenced DNA: TGTGCCAGCAGTGAGGGAGTCTCCTACGAGCAGTACTTC.